This paragraph reports one TCR beta chain. This sample was included in a study of shared clonotypes between healthy human individuals. Study at large: CD4 naive and memory got three plates each, CD8 naive two, CD8 memory one.

In the original analysis: From ImmunoSEQ came sequences covering only the junction and carrying no quality scores, so filtering differed. Sequencing was performed with immunoSEQ multiplex PCR; in TCRdb, only in-frame clones are kept and a portion is missing. V and J calls and clone size are those listed in that table; D and trimming were worked out from the DNA. This sample has about 690,000 clones; around 91% occur once, and the top ten carry about a third. Trimming pared 3 bases from V and 7 bases from J, leaving 13 bases between. The CDR3 consists of 14 residues. Germline V gene data show CDR1 as SEHNR and CDR2 as FQNEAQ (reference sequence).

The sequenced material came from memory CD8+ T cells from PBMCs. Sample subset: CD45RO+ cells pooled with CCR7-negative TemRA cells. This TCR was sampled from a man aged 18 to 29 in good health. Some clones in this sample may be carry-over from other donors' samples. The rearrangement links TRBV7-9 to TRBJ1-5, with a weak D call TRBD1 (6 bases). For the CDR3, the DNA is TGTGCCAGCAGCTTCGGGGGCTCTCGGCAGCCCCAGCATTTT. This codes for CASSFGGSRQPQHF.